The sequence of this T cell receptor beta chain was determined in a study of blood T cell repertoires in COVID-19. Data came from immunoSEQ multiplex PCR; TCRdb stores just in-frame clones and leaves some out. The sample yields under 300,000 clones, just over 90% seen once. V lost 3 bases to trimming and J lost 9 bases; unmatched junction nucleotides: 7. The CDR3 runs to 15 residues. In germline, CDR1 is SGDLS, CDR2 YYNGEE. The chain links TRBV9 to TRBJ2-1; 12 bases agree with TRBD1. This sequence was found in a woman between 18 and 29 years old who had recovered from COVID-19. Sequencing used PBMCs or T cells enriched from blood (not recorded which). The CDR3 DNA reads as TGTGCCAGCAGCGCCTGGGACAGGGGGCGCGGTGAGCAGTTCTTC. It yields the protein CASSAWDRGRGEQFF.